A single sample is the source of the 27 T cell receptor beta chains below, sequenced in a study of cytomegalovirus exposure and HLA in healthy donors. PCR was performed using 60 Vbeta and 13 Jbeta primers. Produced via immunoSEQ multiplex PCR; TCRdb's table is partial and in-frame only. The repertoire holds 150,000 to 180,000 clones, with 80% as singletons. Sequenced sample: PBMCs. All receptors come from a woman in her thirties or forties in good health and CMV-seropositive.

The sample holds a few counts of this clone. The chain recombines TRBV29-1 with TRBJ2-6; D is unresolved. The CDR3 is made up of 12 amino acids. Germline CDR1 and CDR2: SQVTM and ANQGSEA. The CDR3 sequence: CRLRSGANVLTF. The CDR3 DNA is TGCAGACTTCGCTCTGGGGCCAACGTCCTGACTTTC.

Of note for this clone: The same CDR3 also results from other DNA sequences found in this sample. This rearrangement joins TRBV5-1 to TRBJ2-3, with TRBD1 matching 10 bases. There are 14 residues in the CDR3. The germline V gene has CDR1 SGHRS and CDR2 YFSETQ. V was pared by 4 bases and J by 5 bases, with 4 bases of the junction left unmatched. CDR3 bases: TGCGCCAGCAGCACGGGACAGGGGTTAGATACGCAGTATTTT. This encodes CASSTGQGLDTQYF.

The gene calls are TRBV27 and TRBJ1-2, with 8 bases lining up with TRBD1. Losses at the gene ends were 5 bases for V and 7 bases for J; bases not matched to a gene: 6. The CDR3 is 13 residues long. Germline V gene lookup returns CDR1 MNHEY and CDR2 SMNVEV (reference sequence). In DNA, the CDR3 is TGTGCCAGCAGTGACGACAGGGGACTTGGCTACACCTTC. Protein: CASSDDRGLGYTF.

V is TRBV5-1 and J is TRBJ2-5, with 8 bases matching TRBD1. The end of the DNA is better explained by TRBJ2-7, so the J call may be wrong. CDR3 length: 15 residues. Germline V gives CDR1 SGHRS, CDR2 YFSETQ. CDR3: CASSLGTGLGYEQYF. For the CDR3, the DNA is TGCGCCAGCAGCTTGGGGACAGGGCTCGGCTACGAGCAGTACTTC.

The CDR3 sequence is CASSLGRENGYTF. As DNA, the CDR3 is TGTGCCAGCAGCTTAGGCAGGGAAAACGGCTACACCTTC. V gene TRBV5-4 combines with J gene TRBJ1-2, with D tentatively TRBD1 (5 bases). The CDR3 sequence is 13 residues long. Per the germline V gene, CDR1 is SGHNT and CDR2 is YYREEE (reference sequence). The V end lost 2 bases, the J end lost 8 bases, and 13 bases lay between the germline ends. Supplemented by reference TRBV5-4 and TRBJ1-2, the full variable domain reads ETGVTQSPTHLIKTRGQQVTLRCSSQSGHNTVSWYQQALGQGPQFIFQYYREEENGRGNFPPRFSGLQFPNYSSELNVNALELDDSALYLCASSLGRENGYTFGSGTRLTVV.

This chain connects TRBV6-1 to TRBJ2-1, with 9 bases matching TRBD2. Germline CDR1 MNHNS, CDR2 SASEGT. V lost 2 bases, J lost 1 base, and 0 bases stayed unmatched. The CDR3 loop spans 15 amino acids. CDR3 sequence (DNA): TGTGCCAGCAGTGAACTAGCGGGATCCTACAATGAGCAGTTCTTC. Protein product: CASSELAGSYNEQFF.

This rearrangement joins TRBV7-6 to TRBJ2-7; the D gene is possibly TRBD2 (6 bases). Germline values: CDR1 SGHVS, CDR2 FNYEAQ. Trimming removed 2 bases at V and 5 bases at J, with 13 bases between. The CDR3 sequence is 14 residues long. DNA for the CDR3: TGTGCCAGCAGCTTATCTCGCGGGACGCACGAGCAGTACTTC. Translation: CASSLSRGTHEQYF.

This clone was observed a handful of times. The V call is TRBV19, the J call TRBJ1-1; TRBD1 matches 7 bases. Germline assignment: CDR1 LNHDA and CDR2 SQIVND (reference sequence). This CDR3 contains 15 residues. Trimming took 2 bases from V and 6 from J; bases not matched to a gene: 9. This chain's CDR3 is CASSIRGLSTPEAFF. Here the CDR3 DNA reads TGTGCCAGTAGTATAAGGGGGCTGTCCACCCCTGAAGCTTTCTTT.

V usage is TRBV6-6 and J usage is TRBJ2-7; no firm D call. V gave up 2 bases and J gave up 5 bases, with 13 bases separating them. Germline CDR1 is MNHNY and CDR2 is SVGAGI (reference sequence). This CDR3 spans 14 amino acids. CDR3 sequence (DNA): TGTGCCAGCAGTTACCAAGACACCTCTCACGAGCAGTACTTC. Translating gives CASSYQDTSHEQYF.

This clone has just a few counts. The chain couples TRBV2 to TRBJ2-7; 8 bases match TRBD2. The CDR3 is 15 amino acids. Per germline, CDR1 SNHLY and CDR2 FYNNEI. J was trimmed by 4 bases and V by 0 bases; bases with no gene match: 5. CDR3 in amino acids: CASSEATSGGYEQYF. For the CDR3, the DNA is TGTGCCAGCAGTGAAGCCACTAGCGGAGGATACGAGCAGTACTTC.

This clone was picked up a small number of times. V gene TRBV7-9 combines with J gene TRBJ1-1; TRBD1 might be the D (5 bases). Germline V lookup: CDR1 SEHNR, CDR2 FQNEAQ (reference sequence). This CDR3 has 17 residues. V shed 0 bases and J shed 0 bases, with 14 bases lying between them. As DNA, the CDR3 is TGTGCCAGCAGCTTAGCGATGGGTCCAGGGCTGAACACTGAAGCTTTCTTT. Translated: CASSLAMGPGLNTEAFF.

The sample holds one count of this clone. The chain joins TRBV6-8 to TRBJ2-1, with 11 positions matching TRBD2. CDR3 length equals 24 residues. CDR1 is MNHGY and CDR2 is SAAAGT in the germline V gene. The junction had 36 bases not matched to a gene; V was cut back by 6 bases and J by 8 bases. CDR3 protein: CASRGTSGFGLTQMTLMTFDEQFF. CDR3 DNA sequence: TGTGCCAGCAGAGGGACTAGCGGTTTTGGTTTGACCCAAATGACCCTTATGACCTTCGATGAGCAGTTCTTC.

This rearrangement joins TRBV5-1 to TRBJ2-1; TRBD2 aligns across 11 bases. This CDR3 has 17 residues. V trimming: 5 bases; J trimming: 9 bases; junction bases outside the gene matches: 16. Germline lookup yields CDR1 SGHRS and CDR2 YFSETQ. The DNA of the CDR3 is TGCGCCAGCAGTTCTCAATTAGCGGGAGGGCCCTCTGGTGAGCAGTTCTTC. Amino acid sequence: CASSSQLAGGPSGEQFF.

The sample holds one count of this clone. The CDR3 DNA reads TGTGCCACCAGCAGGGACTCCGGATTGACCGGGGAGCTGTTTTTT. Its translation: CATSRDSGLTGELFF. This chain links TRBV15 with TRBJ2-2, with a possible D match to TRBD2 (5 bases). Germline CDR1 LNHNV, CDR2 YYDKDF (reference sequence). This CDR3 has 15 amino acids. Deletions cut 3 bases from V and 5 bases from J, with 13 bases between.

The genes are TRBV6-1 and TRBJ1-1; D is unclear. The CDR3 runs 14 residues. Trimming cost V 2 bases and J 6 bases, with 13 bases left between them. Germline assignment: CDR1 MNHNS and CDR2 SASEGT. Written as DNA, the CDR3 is TGTGCCAGCAGTGAAAATTCGAGGACTTCTGAAGCTTTCTTT. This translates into CASSENSRTSEAFF.

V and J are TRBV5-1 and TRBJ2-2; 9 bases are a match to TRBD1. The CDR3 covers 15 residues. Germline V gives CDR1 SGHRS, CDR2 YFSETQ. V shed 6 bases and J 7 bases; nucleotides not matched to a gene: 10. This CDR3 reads CASTHSGTGNGELFF. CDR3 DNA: TGCGCCAGCACCCACTCCGGGACAGGGAACGGGGAGCTGTTTTTT.

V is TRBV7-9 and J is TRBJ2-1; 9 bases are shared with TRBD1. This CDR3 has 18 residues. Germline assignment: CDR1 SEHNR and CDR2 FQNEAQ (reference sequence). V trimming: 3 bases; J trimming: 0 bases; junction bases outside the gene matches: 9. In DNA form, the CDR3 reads TGTGCCAGCAGCTTCCGGGACAGGGCGAGAGGCTCCTACAATGAGCAGTTCTTC. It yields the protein CASSFRDRARGSYNEQFF. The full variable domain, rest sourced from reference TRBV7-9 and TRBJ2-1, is DTGVSQNPRHKITKRGQNVTFRCDPISEHNRLYWYRQTLGQGPEFLTYFQNEAQLEKSRLLSDRFSAERPKGSFSTLEIQRTEQGDSAMYLCASSFRDRARGSYNEQFFGPGTRLTVL.

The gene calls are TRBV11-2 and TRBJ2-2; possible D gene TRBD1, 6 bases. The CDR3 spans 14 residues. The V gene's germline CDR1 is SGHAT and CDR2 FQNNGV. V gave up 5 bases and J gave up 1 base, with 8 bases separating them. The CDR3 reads CASSKTGNTGELFF. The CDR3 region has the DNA TGTGCCAGCAGCAAGACAGGGAACACCGGGGAGCTGTTTTTT.

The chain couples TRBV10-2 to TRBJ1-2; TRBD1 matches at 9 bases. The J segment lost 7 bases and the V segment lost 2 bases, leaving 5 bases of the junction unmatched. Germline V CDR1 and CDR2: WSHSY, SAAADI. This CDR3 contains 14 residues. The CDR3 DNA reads TGCGCCAGCAGTGAGGACAGGGGGTCCAGTGGCTACACCTTC. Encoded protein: CASSEDRGSSGYTF.

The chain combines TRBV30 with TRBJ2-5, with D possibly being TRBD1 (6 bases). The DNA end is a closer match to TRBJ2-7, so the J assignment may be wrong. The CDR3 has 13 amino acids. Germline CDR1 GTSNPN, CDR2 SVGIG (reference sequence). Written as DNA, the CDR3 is TGTGCCTGCCGCCCCGGGACAACCTACGAGCAGTACTTC. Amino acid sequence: CACRPGTTYEQYF.

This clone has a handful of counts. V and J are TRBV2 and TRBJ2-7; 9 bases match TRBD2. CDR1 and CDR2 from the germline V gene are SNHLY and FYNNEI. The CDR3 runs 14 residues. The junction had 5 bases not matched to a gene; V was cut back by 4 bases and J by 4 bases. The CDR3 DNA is TGTGCCAGCAGTGTTTCAGCGGGAGGTTACGAGCAGTACTTC. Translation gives CASSVSAGGYEQYF. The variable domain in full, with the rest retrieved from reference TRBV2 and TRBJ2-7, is EPEVTQTPSHQVTQMGQEVILRCVPISNHLYFYWYRQILGQKVEFLVSFYNNEISEKSEIFDDQFSVERPDGSNFTLKIRSTKLEDSAMYFCASSVSAGGYEQYFGPGTRLTVT.

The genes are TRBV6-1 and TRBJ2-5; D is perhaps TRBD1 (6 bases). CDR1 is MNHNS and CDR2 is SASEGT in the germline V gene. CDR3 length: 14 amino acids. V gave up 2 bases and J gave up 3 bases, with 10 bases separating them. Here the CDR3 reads CASSERTVKETQYF. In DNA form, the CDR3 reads TGTGCCAGCAGTGAAAGGACAGTAAAAGAGACCCAGTACTTC.

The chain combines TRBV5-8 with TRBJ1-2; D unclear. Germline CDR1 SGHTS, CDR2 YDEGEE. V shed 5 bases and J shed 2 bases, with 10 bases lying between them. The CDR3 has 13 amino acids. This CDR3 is CASSLQANYGYTF. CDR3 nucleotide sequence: TGTGCCAGCAGTCTTCAGGCAAACTATGGCTACACCTTC. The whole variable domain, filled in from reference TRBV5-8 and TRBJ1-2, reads EAGVTQSPTHLIKTRGQQATLRCSPISGHTSVYWYQQALGLGLQFLLWYDEGEERNRGNFPPRFSGRQFPNYSSELNVNALELEDSALYLCASSLQANYGYTFGSGTRLTVV.

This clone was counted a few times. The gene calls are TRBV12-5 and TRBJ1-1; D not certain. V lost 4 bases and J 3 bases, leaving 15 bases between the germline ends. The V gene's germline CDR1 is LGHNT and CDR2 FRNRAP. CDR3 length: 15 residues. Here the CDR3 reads CASGSGSYMDTEAFF. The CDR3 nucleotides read TGTGCTAGTGGTTCCGGGTCTTACATGGACACTGAAGCTTTCTTT.

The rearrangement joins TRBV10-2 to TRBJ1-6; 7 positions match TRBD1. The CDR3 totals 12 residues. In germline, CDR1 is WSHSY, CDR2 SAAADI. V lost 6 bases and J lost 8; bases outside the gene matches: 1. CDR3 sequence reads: CASRTGDSPLHF. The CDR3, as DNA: TGCGCCAGCAGAACAGGGGATTCACCCCTCCACTTT.

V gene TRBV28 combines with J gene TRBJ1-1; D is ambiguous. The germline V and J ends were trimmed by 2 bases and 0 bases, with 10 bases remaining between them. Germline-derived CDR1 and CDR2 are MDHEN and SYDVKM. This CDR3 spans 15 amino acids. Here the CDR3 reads CASSLGQLLNTEAFF. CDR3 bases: TGTGCCAGCAGTTTAGGGCAGCTCTTGAACACTGAAGCTTTCTTT.

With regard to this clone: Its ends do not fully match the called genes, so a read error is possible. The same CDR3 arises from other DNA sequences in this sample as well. In DNA form, the CDR3 reads TGTGCCAGTAGTATTGAGGTGAGAGAGACTCAGTACTTC. It encodes CASSIEVRETQYF. V is TRBV19 and J is TRBJ2-5, with D uncertain. Germline CDR1 and CDR2: LNHDA and SQIVND (reference sequence). CDR3 size: 13 residues.